Listed below are T cell receptor beta chains from one sample, sequenced in a study of blood T cell repertoires in COVID-19. TCRdb's table, derived via immunoSEQ multiplex PCR, lists solely in-frame clones and lacks some. The sample shows about 190,000 clones, approximately 91% of them seen only once. Sequenced material: peripheral blood. Receptors originate from a man aged 25-40 years with acute or convalescent COVID-19. CDR3s include the opening cysteine and the closing phenylalanine or tryptophan. The D gene is left open where the match is weak. Clone size is given for some rows only: seen once, a few or many times, or a class if the clone is expanded.

TRBV10-3	.	.	TRBJ1-3	CAIRGDNSGNTIYF	TGTGCCATCAGGGGGGACAACTCTGGAAACACCATATATTTT
TRBV27	TRBD1	.	TRBJ1-2	CASRPRDRVFYGYTF	TGTGCCAGCAGGCCGCGAGACAGGGTGTTCTATGGCTACACCTTC
TRBV29-1	.	.	TRBJ2-7	CSVEDFSNREQYF	TGCAGCGTTGAAGATTTCTCCAATCGGGAGCAGTACTTC
TRBV5-1	.	.	TRBJ2-7	CASSLATGSYEQYF	TGCGCCAGCAGCTTGGCAACAGGGAGCTACGAGCAGTACTTC
TRBV6-5	.	.	TRBJ1-4	CASSSQLGGVREKLFF	TGTGCCAGCAGTTCACAATTGGGTGGAGTACGAGAAAAACTGTTTTTT
TRBV18	.	once	TRBJ2-5	CASSPKGERPLEETQYF	TGTGCCAGCTCCCCTAAGGGGGAGAGGCCCCTTGAAGAGACCCAGTACTTC
TRBV5-1	.	.	TRBJ2-7	CASSLASRGDIYEQYF	TGCGCCAGCAGCTTGGCCTCGCGCGGGGATATCTACGAGCAGTACTTC
TRBV7-3	TRBD1	few	TRBJ2-2	CASSPGTESNTGELFF	TGTGCCAGCAGCCCCGGGACAGAAAGTAACACCGGGGAGCTGTTTTTT
TRBV5-1	.	.	TRBJ2-2	CASSLAGDTGELFF	TGCGCCAGCAGCTTGGCCGGGGACACCGGGGAGCTGTTTTTT
TRBV3-1/TRBV3-2	.	.	TRBJ1-3	CASSGGFGNTIYF	TGTGCCAGCAGCGGGGGGTTTGGAAACACCATATATTTT
TRBV11-3	.	.	TRBJ2-1	CASSLVTAGYNEQFF	TGTGCCAGCAGCTTAGTGACGGCGGGTTACAATGAGCAGTTCTTC
TRBV30	TRBD1	.	TRBJ2-7	CASDRGTYEQYF	TGTGCCTCTGACAGGGGTACCTACGAGCAGTACTTC
TRBV2	.	.	TRBJ1-2	CASSAPDSFNYGYTF	TGTGCCAGCAGCGCGCCGGACAGCTTCAACTATGGCTACACCTTC
TRBV30	.	.	TRBJ1-6	CAWSVVPGNSPLHF	TGTGCCTGGAGCGTAGTCCCCGGGAATTCACCCCTCCACTTT
TRBV5-5	TRBD1	.	TRBJ1-1	CASSPWTGREGTEAFF	TGTGCCAGCAGCCCCTGGACAGGGAGGGAAGGCACTGAAGCTTTCTTT
TRBV3-1/TRBV3-2	.	.	TRBJ1-1	CASSQDWRPNTEAFF	TGTGCCAGCAGCCAAGATTGGAGGCCGAACACTGAAGCTTTCTTT
TRBV11-3	TRBD1	.	TRBJ1-6	CASSRRTGDSPLHF	TGTGCCAGCAGCCGACGGACAGGGGATTCACCCCTCCACTTT
TRBV6-6	.	few	TRBJ1-3	CATKGADSGNTIYF	TGTGCCACAAAAGGAGCTGACTCTGGAAACACCATATATTTT
TRBV11-1	.	.	TRBJ2-1	CASSLVKAGSYNEQFF	TGTGCCAGCAGCTTAGTGAAGGCGGGCTCCTACAATGAGCAGTTCTTC
TRBV28	TRBD1	few	TRBJ1-1	CASSPLRTGGHTEAFF	TGTGCCAGCAGTCCCCTGAGGACAGGGGGGCATACTGAAGCTTTCTTT
TRBV7-9	.	.	TRBJ1-3	CASSLGQGDSGNTIYF	TGTGCCAGCAGCTTAGGTCAGGGCGACTCTGGAAACACCATATATTTT
TRBV6-5	TRBD2	.	TRBJ2-3	CASSLAGGPRTQYF	TGTGCCAGCAGTCTAGCGGGGGGGCCAAGGACGCAGTATTTT
TRBV14	.	.	TRBJ2-3	CASSHFTDTQYF	TGTGCCAGCAGCCACTTCACAGATACGCAGTATTTT
TRBV18	.	once	TRBJ1-3	CASSPRVYGGNTIYF	TGTGCCAGCTCACCCAGGGTCTATGGCGGAAACACCATATATTTT
TRBV27	.	.	TRBJ1-1	CASSLSMGGKAFF	TGTGCCAGCAGTTTATCGATGGGGGGTAAGGCTTTCTTT
TRBV7-3	.	.	TRBJ1-1	CASSPDMNTEAFF	TGTGCCAGCAGCCCAGACATGAACACTGAAGCTTTCTTT
TRBV9	.	.	TRBJ2-5	CASSGGVNTETQYF	TGTGCCAGCAGCGGGGGAGTCAACACAGAGACCCAGTACTTC
TRBV6-2/TRBV6-3	TRBD1	.	TRBJ1-5	CASSLTGFSNQPQHF	TGTGCCAGCAGTCTGACAGGGTTCAGCAATCAGCCCCAGCATTTT
TRBV19	TRBD2	.	TRBJ2-1	CASSIVSGRYNEQFF	TGTGCCAGTAGTATAGTTAGCGGGAGGTACAATGAGCAGTTCTTC
TRBV2	TRBD2	.	TRBJ2-3	CASASGRKTDTQYF	TGTGCCAGTGCTAGCGGGAGGAAAACAGATACGCAGTATTTT
TRBV6-5	.	.	TRBJ1-2	CASRPTLRGGYTF	TGTGCCAGCAGACCCACCCTCCGGGGGGGCTACACCTTC
TRBV28	TRBD1	.	TRBJ1-1	CASSLYLYRGRRTEAFF	TGTGCCAGCAGTCTCTATCTTTACAGGGGGCGCAGGACTGAAGCTTTCTTT
TRBV5-1	.	.	TRBJ1-6	CASSSVGQGTSPLHF	TGCGCCAGCAGCTCGGTGGGGCAGGGGACTTCACCCCTCCACTTT
TRBV10-3	TRBD2	.	TRBJ2-1	CAISWTSENYNEQFF	TGTGCCATCAGTTGGACTAGCGAGAACTACAATGAGCAGTTCTTC
TRBV19	TRBD2	.	TRBJ2-7	CASSTSTSGNYEQYF	TGTGCCAGTAGTACTTCGACTAGCGGTAATTACGAGCAGTACTTC
TRBV5-1	.	.	TRBJ1-1	CASSFSGWNTEAFF	TGCGCCAGCAGCTTTTCGGGATGGAACACTGAAGCTTTCTTT
TRBV20-1	.	once	TRBJ2-3	CSAIEPMGSEGKGTDTQYF	TGCAGTGCTATTGAACCCATGGGATCGGAGGGCAAGGGCACAGATACGCAGTATTTT